This T cell receptor (beta chain) was observed in a study of shared clonotypes between healthy human individuals. Turning to the study itself: A couple of female and three male donors aged 18 to 49 were enrolled.

Trimming removed 1 base from V and 5 bases from J; junction bases left unmatched: 4. Germline CDR1 SGHTS, CDR2 YDEGEE. The CDR3 extends over 15 amino acids. Assay runs were performed at deep level. Generated by immunoSEQ multiplex PCR, the TCRdb table keeps only in-frame clones and is missing some. Found here are about 2.1 million clones, over 85% of them singletons; the top ten hold 1.5% to 2%. As regards this clone: Its antigen is unidentified.

Terminally differentiated effector memory CD45RA+ cells were excluded by CCR7 positive selection of CD45RO-negative cells. Broader study findings: Shared across a handful of donors were around 5% of the naive CD4 clonotypes.

Sequencing used naive CD8+ T cells from PBMCs. This TCR came from a man in his late teens or twenties in good health. Some clones in this sample may be carry-over from other donors' samples. The chain links TRBV5-8 to TRBJ2-2; TRBD2 agrees at 8 bases. DNA for the CDR3: TGTGCCAGCAGCTTGCTGGGACTAGAAACCGGGGAGCTGTTTTTT. The encoded protein is CASSLLGLETGELFF.